This is a list of T cell receptor beta chains from one sample in a study of blood T cell repertoires in COVID-19. Profiling relied on immunoSEQ multiplex PCR, and the TCRdb table lists in-frame clones only, not all of them. The sample has about 150,000 clones, roughly four fifths seen once. The material sequenced was peripheral blood. These receptors all come from a human donor with acute or convalescent COVID-19. The donor label of this sample is uncertain. Each CDR3 is given with its conserved first and last residue. Only some rows state a clone size, as once, few, many or a class for expanded clones.

clone_size j_call v_call cdr3_aa
. TRBJ1-2 TRBV2 CASSYTGTGSGYTF
. TRBJ2-1 TRBV6-5 CASGMAGSYNEQFF
. TRBJ2-3 TRBV6-5 CASSFLTGGTDTQYF
. TRBJ1-5 TRBV6-6 CASSYGAGNQPQHF
. TRBJ1-5 TRBV6-5 CASRPGQAINQPQHF
few TRBJ1-2 TRBV2 CASSDRGIGNYGYTF
. TRBJ1-5 TRBV5-1 CASRPGVLGNQPQHF
. TRBJ1-3 TRBV6-1 CASSEVGHPSGNTIYF
. TRBJ2-1 TRBV3-1/TRBV3-2 CASSQYTGSYNEQFF
. TRBJ2-1 TRBV10-3 CAISDLSGGAYNEQFF
few TRBJ2-4 TRBV2 CASSVGQVIAKNIQYF
. TRBJ1-2 TRBV6-5 CASAGGGPRLYGYTF
. TRBJ1-1 TRBV7-3 CASSLDHGRRTEAFF